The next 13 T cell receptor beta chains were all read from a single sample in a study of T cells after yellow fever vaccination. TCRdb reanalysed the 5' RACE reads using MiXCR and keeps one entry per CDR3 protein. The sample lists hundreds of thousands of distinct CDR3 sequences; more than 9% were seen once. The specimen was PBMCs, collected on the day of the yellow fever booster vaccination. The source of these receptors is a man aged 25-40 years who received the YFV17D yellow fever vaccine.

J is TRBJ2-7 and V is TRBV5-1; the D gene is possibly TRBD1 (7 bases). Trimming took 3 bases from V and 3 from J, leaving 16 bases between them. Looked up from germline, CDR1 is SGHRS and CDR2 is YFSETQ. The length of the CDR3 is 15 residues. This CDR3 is CASSSQGGGLYEQYF. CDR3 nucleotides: TGCGCCAGCAGCTCGCAGGGGGGCGGGCTCTACGAGCAGTACTTC.

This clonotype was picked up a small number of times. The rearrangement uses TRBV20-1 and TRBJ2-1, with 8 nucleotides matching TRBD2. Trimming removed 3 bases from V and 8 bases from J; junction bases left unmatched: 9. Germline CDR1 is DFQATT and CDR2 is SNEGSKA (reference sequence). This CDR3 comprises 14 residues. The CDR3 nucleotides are TGCAGTGCTAGGGATCGACTAGCGCGGTATGAGCAGTTCTTC. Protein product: CSARDRLARYEQFF.

The CDR3 region is CASSQGTPNQPQHF. The CDR3 nucleotides read TGTGCCAGCAGCCAAGGGACCCCGAATCAGCCCCAGCATTTT. The V call is TRBV7-2, the J call TRBJ1-5; D may be TRBD1 (5 bases). The CDR3 spans 14 residues. V lost 5 bases and J 4 bases, leaving 12 bases between the germline ends. CDR1 is SGHTA, CDR2 FQGNSA, per germline.

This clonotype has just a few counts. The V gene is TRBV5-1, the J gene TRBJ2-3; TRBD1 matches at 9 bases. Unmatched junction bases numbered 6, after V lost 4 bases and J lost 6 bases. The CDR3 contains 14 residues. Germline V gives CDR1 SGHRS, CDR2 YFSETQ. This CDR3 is CASSIGTGFDTQYF. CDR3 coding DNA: TGCGCCAGCAGCATTGGGACAGGGTTTGATACGCAGTATTTT.

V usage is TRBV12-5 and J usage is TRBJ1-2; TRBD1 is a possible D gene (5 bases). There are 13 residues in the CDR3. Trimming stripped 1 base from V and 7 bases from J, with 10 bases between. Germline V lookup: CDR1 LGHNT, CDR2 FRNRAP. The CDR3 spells CASGLEGAVGYTF. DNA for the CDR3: TGTGCTAGTGGTTTGGAAGGGGCGGTTGGCTACACCTTC.

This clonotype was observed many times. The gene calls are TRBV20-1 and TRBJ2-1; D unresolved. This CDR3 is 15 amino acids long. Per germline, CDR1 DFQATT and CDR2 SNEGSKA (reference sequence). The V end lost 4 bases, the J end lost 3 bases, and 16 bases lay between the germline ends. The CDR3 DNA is TGCAGTGCTACGTCTAAAATGGAAGGCTACAATGAGCAGTTCTTC. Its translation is CSATSKMEGYNEQFF.

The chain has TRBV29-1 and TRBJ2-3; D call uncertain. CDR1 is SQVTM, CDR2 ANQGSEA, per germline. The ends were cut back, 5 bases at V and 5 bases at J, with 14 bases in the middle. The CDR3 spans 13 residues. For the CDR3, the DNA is TGCAGCGTTTGGACGGTTGGGGTAGATACGCAGTATTTT. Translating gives CSVWTVGVDTQYF.

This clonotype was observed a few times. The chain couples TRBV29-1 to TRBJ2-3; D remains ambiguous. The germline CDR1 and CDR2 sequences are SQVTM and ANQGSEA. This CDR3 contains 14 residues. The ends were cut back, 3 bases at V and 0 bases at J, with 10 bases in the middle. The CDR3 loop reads CSVESSRSTDTQYF. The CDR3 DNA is TGCAGCGTTGAGTCCTCCCGAAGCACAGATACGCAGTATTTT.

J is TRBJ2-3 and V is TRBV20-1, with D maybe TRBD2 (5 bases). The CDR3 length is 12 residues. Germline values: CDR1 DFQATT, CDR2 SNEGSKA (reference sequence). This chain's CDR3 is CGGVDGPDTQYF. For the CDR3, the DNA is TGCGGAGGCGTCGACGGGCCAGATACGCAGTATTTT.

Here the CDR3 DNA reads TGTGCCAGCAGTTACAAGATGCAAGAGACCCAGTACTTC. Protein: CASSYKMQETQYF. V gene TRBV6-2 or TRBV6-3 combines with J gene TRBJ2-5, with D hard to call. This CDR3 is 13 amino acids long. Germline values: CDR1 MNHEY, CDR2 SVGEGT. V was pared by 2 bases and J by 2 bases, with 6 bases between.

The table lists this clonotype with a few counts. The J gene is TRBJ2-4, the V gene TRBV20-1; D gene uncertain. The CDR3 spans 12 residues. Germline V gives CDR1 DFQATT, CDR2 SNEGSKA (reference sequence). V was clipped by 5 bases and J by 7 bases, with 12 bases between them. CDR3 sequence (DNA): TGCAGTGCTTGGGTCCAGGAGAACATTCAGTACTTC. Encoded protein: CSAWVQENIQYF.

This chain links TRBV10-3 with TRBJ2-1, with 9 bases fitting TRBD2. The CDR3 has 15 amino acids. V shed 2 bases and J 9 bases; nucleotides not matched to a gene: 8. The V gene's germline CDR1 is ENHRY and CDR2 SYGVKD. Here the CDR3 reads CAISEGVAGVGEQFF. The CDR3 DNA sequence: TGTGCCATCAGTGAGGGAGTAGCGGGAGTGGGTGAGCAGTTCTTC.

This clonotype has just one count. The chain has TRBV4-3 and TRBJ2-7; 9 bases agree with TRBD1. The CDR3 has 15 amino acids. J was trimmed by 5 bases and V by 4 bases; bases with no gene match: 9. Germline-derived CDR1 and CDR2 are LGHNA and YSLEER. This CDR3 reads CASSRKGQGINEQYF. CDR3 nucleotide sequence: TGCGCCAGCAGCCGGAAGGGACAGGGTATAAACGAGCAGTACTTC.